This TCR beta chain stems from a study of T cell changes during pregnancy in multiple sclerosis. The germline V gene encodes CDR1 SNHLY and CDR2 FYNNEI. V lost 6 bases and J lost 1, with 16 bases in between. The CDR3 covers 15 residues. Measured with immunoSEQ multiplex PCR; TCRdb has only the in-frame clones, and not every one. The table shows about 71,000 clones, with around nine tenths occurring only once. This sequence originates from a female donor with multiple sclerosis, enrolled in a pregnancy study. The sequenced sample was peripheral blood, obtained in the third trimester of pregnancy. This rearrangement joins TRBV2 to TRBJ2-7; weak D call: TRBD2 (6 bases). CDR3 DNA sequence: TGTGCCAGCAGGACCCAAGACGGGAGATCCTACGAGCAGTACTTC. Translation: CASRTQDGRSYEQYF.